This T cell receptor beta chain was profiled in a study of T-cell reconstitution after alpha-beta-depleted transplantation in children. This clonotype was seen repeatedly, ten times or more. The antigen remains unidentified. General study findings and limits: As was reported, about two months after transplant, alpha-beta T cells came from several hundred expanded graft clones.

The CDR3 totals 16 residues. V lost 1 base to trimming and J lost 2 bases; unmatched junction nucleotides: 2. Germline loops: CDR1 LGHNA, CDR2 YSLEER. The authors prepared the TCRbeta library with unique molecular identifiers. MiXCR was run by TCRdb on the PCR reads, yielding one entry per CDR3 protein. The sample contains approximately 32,000 distinct CDR3 sequences, about 7% of which appear only once. The sample consisted of peripheral blood, taken 60 days after TCRalphabeta/CD19-depleted stem cell transplant. The sequence was collected from a child less than two years old who had a stem cell transplant for acute myeloid leukemia, so the T cells may come from the graft donor. This chain joins TRBV4-3 and TRBJ2-1; 10 bases line up with TRBD2. The CDR3 reads CASSQGLAGAYNEQFF. CDR3 nucleotide sequence: TGCGCCAGCAGCCAAGGGCTAGCGGGGGCCTACAATGAGCAGTTCTTC.